Listed here are 24 T cell receptor beta chains from one sample, sequenced in a study of shared clonotypes between healthy human individuals. Repertoires were generated with immunoSEQ multiplex PCR, while TCRdb's copy carries only in-frame clones and drops some. The sample shows hundreds of thousands of clones, around 80% of them seen only once. Specimen: PBMCs. The receptors were sampled from a woman aged 40 to 49 in good health. Some clones in this sample may be carry-over from other donors' samples.

This clone was seen more than once but under ten times. V and J are TRBV28 and TRBJ2-2; D unclear. The V gene's germline CDR1 is MDHEN and CDR2 SYDVKM. With 3 bases removed from V and 1 base from J, the gap between germline ends came to 9 bases. The CDR3 length is 15 residues. CDR3 DNA: TGTGCCAGCAGTTTCAGCCAGGAGAACACCGGGGAGCTGTTTTTT. Protein: CASSFSQENTGELFF.

This rearrangement joins TRBV6-6 to TRBJ2-5; tentatively, D is TRBD2 (6 bases). The CDR3 sequence is 14 residues long. The germline V gene has CDR1 MNHNY and CDR2 SVGAGI (reference sequence). Trimming removed 4 bases from V and 5 bases from J, with 14 bases in between. This CDR3 is CASSSPTSRETQYF. DNA for the CDR3: TGTGCCAGCAGTTCGCCGACTAGTCGCGAGACCCAGTACTTC.

The chain has TRBV4-2 and TRBJ2-2, with TRBD1 matching 7 bases. Germline CDR1 and CDR2: LGHNA and YNFKEQ. After removal of 3 bases from V and 3 bases from J, the junction contained 4 bases not matched to a gene. The CDR3 consists of 15 residues. Here the CDR3 reads CASSQTGQYTGELFF. For the CDR3, the DNA is TGTGCCAGCAGCCAGACAGGGCAATACACCGGGGAGCTGTTTTTT.

In this sample, this clone turned up a few times. V is TRBV4-2 and J is TRBJ2-2; D may be TRBD1 or TRBD2 (7 bases each). V lost 1 base and J 4 bases, leaving 16 bases between the germline ends. Looked up from germline, CDR1 is LGHNA and CDR2 is YNFKEQ. This CDR3 is 17 amino acids long. In DNA form, the CDR3 reads TGTGCCAGCAGCCAAGGGCAACAGGGGAGGGGCACCGGGGAGCTGTTTTTT. Amino acids: CASSQGQQGRGTGELFF.

This rearrangement joins TRBV5-1 to TRBJ2-1; tentative D call: TRBD2 (5 bases). Trimming removed 0 bases at V and 10 bases at J, with 11 bases between. The CDR3 is 13 residues long. In germline, CDR1 is SGHRS, CDR2 YFSETQ. The chain's CDR3 is CASSLESGSEQFF. CDR3 coding DNA: TGCGCCAGCAGCTTGGAATCGGGGTCAGAGCAGTTCTTC. The full variable domain, completed using reference TRBV5-1 and TRBJ2-1, is KAGVTQTPRYLIKTRGQQVTLSCSPISGHRSVSWYQQTPGQGLQFLFEYFSETQRNKGNFPGRFSGRQFSNSRSEMNVSTLELGDSALYLCASSLESGSEQFFGPGTRLTVL.

The chain uses TRBV9 and TRBJ1-1; 7 bases align to TRBD1. Trimming removed 0 bases from V and 4 bases from J; junction bases left unmatched: 3. Germline V lookup: CDR1 SGDLS, CDR2 YYNGEE. This CDR3 region has 14 residues. CDR3: CASSVASGGTEAFF. The CDR3 nucleotides are TGTGCCAGCAGCGTAGCTTCAGGGGGCACTGAAGCTTTCTTT.

The gene calls are TRBV6-1 and TRBJ2-7; D gene ambiguous. CDR1 is MNHNS and CDR2 is SASEGT in the germline V gene. There are 14 residues in the CDR3. V was clipped by 5 bases and J by 3 bases, with 14 bases between them. For the CDR3, the DNA is TGTGCCAGCAGTTCCCTCGGACGTAACTACGAGCAGTACTTC. As protein: CASSSLGRNYEQYF.

V and J are TRBV5-1 and TRBJ2-7; 8 bases are shared with TRBD1. The CDR3 loop spans 14 amino acids. Germline CDR1 reads SGHRS; CDR2 reads YFSETQ. The ends lost 1 base at V and 3 bases at J; junction bases unmatched: 3. Here the CDR3 reads CASSLSGGGYEQYF. The CDR3 DNA reads TGCGCCAGCAGCTTGTCAGGGGGCGGCTACGAGCAGTACTTC.

V and J are TRBV27 and TRBJ2-1, with 12 bases aligning to TRBD2. CDR1 MNHEY and CDR2 SMNVEV come from the germline V gene (reference sequence). The V and J ends lost 5 bases and 8 bases, in that order; junction bases with no gene match: 10. There are 16 residues in the CDR3. CDR3 protein: CASSPPGLAGKHEQFF. In DNA, the CDR3 is TGTGCCAGCAGTCCTCCGGGACTAGCGGGTAAGCATGAGCAGTTCTTC.

The rearrangement uses TRBV27 and TRBJ2-7, with TRBD2 identical over 9 bases. This CDR3 has 12 residues. The J segment lost 7 bases and the V segment lost 8 bases, leaving 6 bases of the junction unmatched. Germline V gene data show CDR1 as MNHEY and CDR2 as SMNVEV (reference sequence). CDR3: CASGLAGREQYF. Written as DNA, the CDR3 is TGTGCCAGCGGTCTAGCGGGAAGGGAGCAGTACTTC.

This chain links TRBV7-9 with TRBJ2-3; the match to TRBD2 covers 7 bases. Germline values: CDR1 SEHNR, CDR2 FQNEAQ (reference sequence). This CDR3 is built from 14 residues. With 5 bases clipped from V and 5 bases from J, the junction kept 7 bases outside the gene matches. The CDR3 DNA reads as TGTGCCAGCAGCCGGGGGGACTTTGGAGATACGCAGTATTTT. Its protein is CASSRGDFGDTQYF.

This clone was seen repeatedly, ten times or more. The V gene is TRBV9, the J gene TRBJ1-1; 7 bases line up with TRBD1. This CDR3 has 14 residues. The V segment lost 5 bases and the J segment 1 base; nucleotides outside the gene matches: 5. Germline loops: CDR1 SGDLS, CDR2 YYNGEE. Here the CDR3 reads CASRTGTENTEAFF. The CDR3 bases are TGTGCCAGCAGGACTGGGACAGAGAACACTGAAGCTTTCTTT.

This rearrangement joins TRBV23-1 to TRBJ1-1; D gene unclear. TRBV23-1 is assigned to the ORF class and has an uncertain function. The CDR3 sequence is 14 residues long. V was trimmed by 1 base and J by 0 bases, leaving 6 bases between them. CDR3 DNA: TGCGCCAGCAGTCAATGTTTAATGAACACTGAAGCTTTCTTT. This codes for CASSQCLMNTEAFF.

On this clone: This probably arose from a read error, given a far larger clone one base away. Other DNA variants within this sample encode the same CDR3. V and J are TRBV4-3 and TRBJ2-5; 8 nucleotides line up with TRBD1. The V segment lost 0 bases and the J segment 5 bases; nucleotides outside the gene matches: 8. The germline gives CDR1 LGHNA, CDR2 YSLEER. The CDR3 spans 16 residues. In DNA, the CDR3 is TGCGCCAGCAGCCAAGAGGCCGGGACAGGCGGTGAGACCCAGTACTTC. It specifies CASSQEAGTGGETQYF.

This chain uses TRBV7-8 with TRBJ1-4, with a weak D call TRBD1 (5 bases). The CDR3 is 18 amino acids. The V and J ends lost 5 bases and 6 bases respectively, with 25 bases between them. Germline V gene lookup returns CDR1 SGHVS and CDR2 FQNEAQ. CDR3 protein: CASSKDPPGAREDEKLFF. DNA for the CDR3: TGTGCCAGCAGCAAGGACCCGCCTGGGGCCAGGGAGGATGAAAAACTGTTTTTT.

V and J are TRBV5-4 and TRBJ1-1; 7 bases match TRBD1. In germline, CDR1 is SGHNT, CDR2 YYREEE (reference sequence). After removal of 4 bases from V and 5 bases from J, the junction contained 11 bases not matched to a gene. This CDR3 has 15 residues. In DNA form, the CDR3 reads TGTGCCAGCAGCCTAGGTAGGGGGCTGGATACTGAAGCTTTCTTT. This sequence encodes CASSLGRGLDTEAFF.

V gene TRBV11-2 combines with J gene TRBJ2-3; possible D gene TRBD1, 6 bases. The CDR3 runs 14 residues. In germline, CDR1 is SGHAT, CDR2 FQNNGV. V was trimmed by 5 bases and J by 5 bases, leaving 14 bases between them. Written as DNA, the CDR3 is TGTGCCAGCAGCAATACAGGGTTTGGAGATACGCAGTATTTT. Amino acids: CASSNTGFGDTQYF.

As concerns this clone: This may be a read error, as it is one base from a much larger clone. At the DNA level, this CDR3 is encoded by other sequences in the same sample as well. V is TRBV10-1 and J is TRBJ2-5; no definite D call. Germline V gives CDR1 WNHNN, CDR2 SYGVQD (reference sequence). V was cut by 2 bases and J by 5 bases, with 3 bases left in between. CDR3 length: 11 residues. In DNA form, the CDR3 reads TGCGCCAGCAGTGAGGGGGAGACCCAGTACTTC. Residues: CASSEGETQYF.

Concerning this clone: One base away lies a much larger clone, so this may be a sequencing read error. This chain links TRBV2 with TRBJ2-2; TRBD2 agrees at 10 bases. This CDR3 spans 15 amino acids. CDR1 and CDR2 from the germline V gene are SNHLY and FYNNEI. The CDR3 loop reads CASIRTSGNTGEPFF. The CDR3 DNA reads as TGTGCCAGCATAAGGACTAGCGGAAACACCGGGGAGCCGTTTTTT.

The chain combines TRBV5-1 with TRBJ2-7; 8 nucleotides match TRBD2. After removal of 0 bases from V and 4 bases from J, the junction contained 3 bases not matched to a gene. The CDR3 loop spans 14 amino acids. In germline, CDR1 is SGHRS, CDR2 YFSETQ. CDR3 in amino acids: CASSLAGGRYEQYF. CDR3 sequence (DNA): TGCGCCAGCAGCTTGGCGGGAGGGCGGTACGAGCAGTACTTC.

The chain combines TRBV27 with TRBJ2-2, with 9 positions matching TRBD1. CDR1 is MNHEY and CDR2 is SMNVEV in the germline V gene (reference sequence). The CDR3 has 16 residues. With V trimmed by 4 bases and J by 4 bases, 7 bases remained unmatched. CDR3 nucleotides: TGTGCCAGCAGTTCGAGGACAGGGGCGGTCACCGGGGAGCTGTTTTTT. As protein: CASSSRTGAVTGELFF.

V gene TRBV28 combines with J gene TRBJ1-2; D ambiguous. The CDR3 totals 12 residues. Germline V gene sequence: CDR1 MDHEN, CDR2 SYDVKM. Trimming stripped 11 bases from V and 0 bases from J, with 10 bases between. CDR3 sequence: CACEAANYGYTF. The CDR3 DNA follows: TGTGCCTGCGAAGCGGCTAACTATGGCTACACCTTC.

A single count supports this clone. CDR3 in amino acids: CASSLGDTSNQPQHF. The CDR3 coding sequence is TGCGCCAGCAGCTTGGGGGACACTAGCAATCAGCCCCAGCATTTT. The chain has TRBV5-1 and TRBJ1-5, with D possibly being TRBD1 (6 bases). From germline, CDR1 is SGHRS and CDR2 YFSETQ. The CDR3 covers 15 residues. The V and J ends lost 0 bases and 0 bases respectively, with 7 bases between them.

Turning to this clone: Other DNA sequences in the same sample also yield this CDR3. This chain uses TRBV5-1 with TRBJ2-5; D is undetermined. V was pared by 2 bases and J by 5 bases, with 7 bases between. CDR3 length equals 12 residues. The germline V gene encodes CDR1 SGHRS and CDR2 YFSETQ. The CDR3 DNA reads as TGCGCCAGCAGCTTAGGAGTGGAGACCCAGTACTTC. It is translated as CASSLGVETQYF.